This T cell receptor beta chain is drawn from a study of cytomegalovirus exposure and HLA in healthy donors. General study findings and limits: Several of the most significant clusters appeared, in a later analysis, to be linked to common viral pathogens. Per a later analysis, 15,000 to 20,000 TCR beta sequences showed association with HLA alleles at 0.05 false discovery rate. The study labeled about 160 TCR beta chains cytomegalovirus-associated.

PCR amplification relied on 60 Vbeta primers (plus 13 Jbeta primers). The repertoire was sequenced with immunoSEQ multiplex PCR; TCRdb's copy has only in-frame clones and lacks some. The sample comprises about 140,000 clones, around 80% of which are singletons, and less than 2.5% rests with the top ten. This CDR3 has 14 amino acids. Germline V gene data show CDR1 as SQVTM and CDR2 as ANQGSEA. Concerning this clone itself: Antigen: not known. Its ends do not fully match the called genes, so a read error is possible.

This sequence joins TRBV29-1 and TRBJ1-1, with 10 nucleotides matching TRBD1. What was sequenced was PBMCs. This clonotype originated in a boy aged 2-9 years in good health and CMV-seronegative. The CDR3: CSVEGTGVIAEAFF. As DNA, the CDR3 is TGCAGCGTCGAAGGGACAGGGGTTATTGCTGAAGCTTTCTTT. Full variable domain (outside the CDR3, taken from reference TRBV29-1 and TRBJ1-1): SAVISQKPSRDICQRGTSLTIQCQVDSQVTMMFWYRQQPGQSLTLIATANQGSEATYESGFVIDKFPISRPNLTFSTLTVSNMSPEDSSIYLCSVEGTGVIAEAFFGQGTRLTVV.